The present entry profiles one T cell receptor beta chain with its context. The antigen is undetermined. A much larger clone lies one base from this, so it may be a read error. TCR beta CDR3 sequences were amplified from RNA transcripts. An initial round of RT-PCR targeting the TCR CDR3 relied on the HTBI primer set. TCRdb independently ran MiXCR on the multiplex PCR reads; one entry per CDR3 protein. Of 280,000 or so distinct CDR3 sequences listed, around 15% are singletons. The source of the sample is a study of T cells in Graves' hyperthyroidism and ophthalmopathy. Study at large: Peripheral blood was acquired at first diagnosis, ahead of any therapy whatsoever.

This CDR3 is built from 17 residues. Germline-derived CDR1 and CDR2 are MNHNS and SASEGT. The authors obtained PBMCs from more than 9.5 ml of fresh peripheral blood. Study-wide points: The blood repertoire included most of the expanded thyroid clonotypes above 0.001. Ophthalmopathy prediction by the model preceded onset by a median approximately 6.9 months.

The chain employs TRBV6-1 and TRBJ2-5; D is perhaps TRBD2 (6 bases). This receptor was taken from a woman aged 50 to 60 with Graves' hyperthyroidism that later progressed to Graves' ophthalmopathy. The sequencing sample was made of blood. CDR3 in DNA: TGTGCCAACAGTCGGACTAAAGCCCATTTATTAAGAGAGACCCAGTACTTC. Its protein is CANSRTKAHLLRETQYF.